The 16 T cell receptor beta chains presented below share a single source sample, sequenced in a study of blood T cells in healthy people across ages. Next came a second PCR, run for about 7 to 12 cycles, which used a sample-barcoded 5' primer along with a J-beta primer mix. TCRdb processed the 5' RACE reads anew with MiXCR; each CDR3 protein has one entry. The sample contains 540,000 or so distinct CDR3 sequences, more than 20% of which appear only once. This sample also appeared in a second study, on T cells of mothers and their children.

Sequencing input: blood. All receptors come from a boy younger than 18 in good health.

The V gene is TRBV3-1, the J gene TRBJ2-1; 10 nucleotides agree with TRBD1. The CDR3 runs 13 residues. Germline values: CDR1 LGHDT, CDR2 YNNKEL (reference sequence). Trimming took 6 bases from V and 8 from J; bases not matched to a gene: 4. CDR3 DNA sequence: TGTGCCAGCAGACCCGGACAGGGGGATGAGCAGTTCTTC. As protein: CASRPGQGDEQFF.

V and J are TRBV6-5 and TRBJ1-2, with a weak D call TRBD1 (5 bases). The V gene lost 0 bases and the J gene lost 6 bases, with 11 bases spanning the gap. Germline CDR1 is MNHEY and CDR2 is SVGAGI. CDR3 length: 14 amino acids. The DNA of the CDR3 is TGTGCCAGCAGTTACTCGTCAGGGATGGATGGCTACACCTTC. Encoded protein: CASSYSSGMDGYTF.

This clonotype was counted a few times. The chain couples TRBV15 to TRBJ2-5, with unresolved D. CDR3 length equals 14 residues. Trimming pared 6 bases from V and 2 bases from J, leaving 13 bases between. From germline, CDR1 is LNHNV and CDR2 YYDKDF (reference sequence). This chain's CDR3 is CATRSGPEQETQYF. CDR3 bases: TGTGCCACCAGGTCAGGACCAGAACAAGAGACCCAGTACTTC.

A few counts support this clonotype. The V gene is TRBV5-1, the J gene TRBJ2-3; D is perhaps TRBD1 (5 bases). Germline CDR1 and CDR2: SGHRS and YFSETQ. The V and J ends lost 4 bases and 0 bases respectively, with 12 bases between them. The CDR3 totals 15 residues. CDR3 residues: CASSMGRPSTDTQYF. In nucleotides, the CDR3 is TGCGCCAGCAGCATGGGGCGTCCTAGCACAGATACGCAGTATTTT. The variable domain in full, with the rest retrieved from reference TRBV5-1 and TRBJ2-3, is KAGVTQTPRYLIKTRGQQVTLSCSPISGHRSVSWYQQTPGQGLQFLFEYFSETQRNKGNFPGRFSGRQFSNSRSEMNVSTLELGDSALYLCASSMGRPSTDTQYFGPGTRLTVL.

The gene calls are TRBV28 and TRBJ2-7; no firm D call. Germline V CDR1 and CDR2: MDHEN, SYDVKM. The CDR3 covers 13 residues. Trimming took 3 bases from V and 3 from J, leaving 9 bases between them. CDR3 in DNA: TGTGCCAGCAGTTTGGTAGCTGGCTACGAGCAGTACTTC. This gives the protein CASSLVAGYEQYF.

This clonotype was counted between two and nine times. The chain is built from TRBV27 and TRBJ2-7, with TRBD2 as a possible D gene (6 bases). The V gene lost 5 bases and the J gene lost 4 bases, with 15 bases spanning the gap. This CDR3 is built from 14 residues. CDR1 is MNHEY and CDR2 is SMNVEV in the germline V gene (reference sequence). Here the CDR3 DNA reads TGTGCCAGCAGTCATATGGAGGGGCTATACGAGCAGTACTTC. Translation gives CASSHMEGLYEQYF.

The sample holds a few counts of this clonotype. The V call is TRBV12-3 or TRBV12-4, the J call TRBJ2-5, with 15 bases matching TRBD2. The CDR3 runs to 16 residues. Germline trimming cut 7 bases from V and 4 bases from J; bases unmatched to any gene: 7. The CDR3 sequence: CASTRTSGRGVETQYF. The CDR3 DNA follows: TGTGCCAGCACCCGGACTAGCGGGAGGGGTGTAGAGACCCAGTACTTC.

A few counts support this clonotype. This chain links TRBV24-1 with TRBJ1-4; TRBD1 might be the D (5 bases). The CDR3 loop spans 19 amino acids. Germline lookup yields CDR1 KGHDR and CDR2 SFDVKD. V was trimmed by 5 bases and J by 0 bases, leaving 21 bases between them. CDR3 loop: CATSAQTRQPSSTNEKLFF. The DNA for the CDR3 is TGTGCCACCAGTGCCCAGACTAGACAGCCATCCTCAACTAATGAAAAACTGTTTTTT.

Many counts were recorded for this clonotype. J is TRBJ1-5 and V is TRBV28; D is undetermined. The CDR3 length is 15 residues. Trimming removed 3 bases at V and 9 bases at J, with 18 bases between. CDR1 and CDR2 from the germline V gene are MDHEN and SYDVKM. CDR3 in amino acids: CASSFPVGRGGPQHF. The CDR3 DNA is TGTGCCAGCAGTTTCCCCGTAGGGCGGGGTGGGCCCCAGCATTTT.

V is TRBV20-1 and J is TRBJ2-7; TRBD2 matches at 7 bases. The CDR3 spans 14 residues. CDR1 is DFQATT, CDR2 SNEGSKA, per germline (reference sequence). V lost 6 bases to trimming and J lost 3 bases; unmatched junction nucleotides: 11. The CDR3 nucleotides read TGCAGTGCCCGGCCGGGGCGGGAGATCTACGAGCAGTACTTC. This gives the protein CSARPGREIYEQYF.

This clonotype was observed a few times. The V and J genes are TRBV6-2 or TRBV6-3 and TRBJ2-7; D is ambiguous. Germline-derived CDR1 and CDR2 are MNHEY and SVGEGT. The CDR3 covers 15 residues. V was cut by 6 bases and J by 1 base, with 16 bases left in between. The CDR3 bases are TGTGCCAGCAGGCGGACGGAGAGCCTTTCCTACGAGCAGTACTTC. Translating gives CASRRTESLSYEQYF.

This clonotype was picked up a small number of times. The chain carries TRBV4-3 and TRBJ2-2; possible D gene TRBD2, 6 bases. Germline V gene data show CDR1 as LGHNA and CDR2 as YSLEER. Trimming left V 0 bases short and J 7 bases short, with 12 bases between. The CDR3 sequence is 15 residues long. DNA for the CDR3: TGCGCCAGCAGCCAAGATTGGGGAGGCGGCGGGGAGCTGTTTTTT. It codes for CASSQDWGGGGELFF.

A few counts support this clonotype. This chain connects TRBV5-8 to TRBJ2-7, with unresolved D. Germline V gene data show CDR1 as SGHTS and CDR2 as YDEGEE. The V end was cut by 1 base, the J end by 2 bases, with 13 bases between. The CDR3 consists of 15 residues. As DNA, the CDR3 is TGTGCCAGCAGCTTGCGATTACCACGGGCCTACGAGCAGTACTTC. This gives the protein CASSLRLPRAYEQYF. Filled out from reference TRBV5-8 and TRBJ2-7, the complete variable domain reads EAGVTQSPTHLIKTRGQQATLRCSPISGHTSVYWYQQALGLGLQFLLWYDEGEERNRGNFPPRFSGRQFPNYSSELNVNALELEDSALYLCASSLRLPRAYEQYFGPGTRLTVT.

This clonotype was detected a few times. The chain joins TRBV4-3 to TRBJ2-7; 7 bases line up with TRBD2. The V segment lost 3 bases and the J segment 4 bases; nucleotides outside the gene matches: 9. The CDR3 covers 15 residues. The germline gives CDR1 LGHNA, CDR2 YSLEER. CDR3 sequence reads: CASSQGRGGGYEQYF. In DNA form, the CDR3 reads TGCGCCAGCAGCCAGGGGAGGGGCGGTGGTTACGAGCAGTACTTC.

The J gene is TRBJ2-5, the V gene TRBV10-2; D may match TRBD1 or TRBD2 (5 bases each). Germline CDR1 and CDR2: WSHSY and SAAADI. V shed 8 bases and J shed 8 bases, with 18 bases lying between them. The CDR3 consists of 13 residues. In DNA, the CDR3 is TGCGCCAGCGGACCGGGACCCTCAGACACCCAGTACTTC. This codes for CASGPGPSDTQYF.

This clonotype was counted between two and nine times. J is TRBJ2-7 and V is TRBV24-1, with unresolved D. This CDR3 comprises 12 residues. The V gene lost 3 bases and the J gene lost 4 bases, with 6 bases spanning the gap. CDR1 and CDR2 (germline): KGHDR, SFDVKD. The CDR3 is CATSDQGYEQYF. In nucleotides, the CDR3 is TGTGCCACCAGTGATCAAGGTTACGAGCAGTACTTC.